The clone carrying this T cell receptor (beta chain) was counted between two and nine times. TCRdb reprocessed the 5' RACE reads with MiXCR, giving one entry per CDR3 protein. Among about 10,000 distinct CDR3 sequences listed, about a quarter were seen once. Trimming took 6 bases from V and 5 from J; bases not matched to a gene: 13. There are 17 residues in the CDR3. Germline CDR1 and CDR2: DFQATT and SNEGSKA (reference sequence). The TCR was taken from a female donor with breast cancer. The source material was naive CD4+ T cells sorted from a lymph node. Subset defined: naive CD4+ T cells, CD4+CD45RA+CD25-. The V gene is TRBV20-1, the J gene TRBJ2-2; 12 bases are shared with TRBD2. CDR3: CSADPVDLAGGTGELFF. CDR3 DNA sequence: TGCAGTGCCGACCCGGTTGATCTAGCGGGGGGGACCGGGGAGCTGTTTTTT.